This T cell receptor beta chain was recorded in a study of long-term antiretroviral therapy in people with HIV (dated by TCRdb to the early 2020s). With regard to the full study: Collection of the earliest samples took place about a decade ahead of the 2015 WHO recommendation for immediate ART, at a time when ART was typically delayed until CD4 counts fell. A retrospective serial study tested whether ART initiation and durable HIV suppression were associated with changes in peripheral blood TRB repertoire composition and diversity. Among the 30 or so participants with HIV, ten to twelve were female. The cohort contributed over 150 cryopreserved PBMC samples from 30 adults with confirmed HIV infection, collected serially over a mean of about six years (range 1-12). No cross-contamination during QIAcube processing was shown when test extractions of a monoclonal T-cell line were performed alongside about 33 polyclonal samples.

Participants were included only if at least one PBMC sample before ART initiation and at least two post-ART samples were available. Treatment was received in the United States of America by all participants with HIV. Before DNA extraction, cryopreserved samples of roughly 1-11 million PBMC were thawed and then washed. At the time of the earliest PBMC sample for each participant with HIV, ages ranged from 23 to 54 years. PBMC samples from each participant spanned 1-4 timepoints before ART initiation and 2-8 timepoints after ART initiation, with a median of 7 samples. Serial HIV viral load, CD4+ T-cell count, ART history and demographic data were obtained for every participant. A Qiagen kit on a QIAcube was used to extract genomic DNA from unsorted PBMC, with samples processed in batches of 12. This clone is a singleton in its sample. Its antigen is still unknown. No quality values exist for individual bases; no much larger clone is one base distant.

Points the paper makes about the study in general: Because PBMC availability was limited, only the TCR beta chain was sequenced, with no alpha chain pairing. The samples were dated from about 2004 to 2017, and the ART regimens that were used may be less effective than current ART regimens. Because pre-ART samples had limited cell numbers, profiling was done on unsorted PBMC rather than on sorted CD4+ and CD8+ T cells. ART initiation was associated with a significant increase in TRB diversity, but diversity stayed significantly below transplant donor controls even after long-term ART. Inferences about post-ART repertoire changes are limited because no data were available on ART adherence, viral resistance or therapy changes. Expanded TRB clones identified before ART initiation dominated the repertoire at all time points, although this dominance fluctuated and declined in many PLHIV after ART. CDR3 length ranges in HIV repertoires were narrower than in controls, and network structure suggested an antigen-experienced repertoire with only a slight naive shift after ART.

Sequencing of the TRB variable region was done with the immunoSEQ hsTCRB v3.0 assay at survey level resolution. TRB sequencing targeted a depth of about 35,000-50,000 T-cell genomes per sample. An Illumina MiSeq with a v3 150-cycle kit was used to sequence the pooled TRB libraries. In the original analysis: Repertoire analysis ran in R within a reproducible Nextflow workflow covering QC, data transformation and analysis. LymphoSeq2, an R package for AIRR-Seq data exploration, was used to implement custom analyses. Four samples that yielded fewer than 5000 total TRB sequences were excluded, so that fewer than 200 HIV repertoires were analyzed. Among the roughly 200 retained HIV repertoires, 59 were collected before ART initiation and approximately 130 were collected after ART initiation. Each repertoire was downsampled to 5000 TRB nucleotide sequences, and summary statistics were averaged across 100 downsampling iterations. The analysis kept only TRB sequences whose CDR3 regions were at least seven amino acids long. Diversity was assessed using a clonality score derived from Shannon entropy and using the Gini coefficient. Repertoire networks linked the top 5000 CDR3 amino acid sequences whenever two sequences differed by an edit distance of one. GLIPH2 predicted antigen specificity groups and MHC restriction for TRB CDR3 amino acid sequences. To flag known associations with CMV, EBV, HIV or tissue antigens, CDR3 amino acid sequences were compared against VDJdb and McPAS-TCR. Pre-ART, post-ART and control groups were compared with Wilcoxon signed-rank tests and Holm-Bonferroni correction. This immuneACCESS table, as held by TCRdb, lists in-frame sequences with V and J called but not all clones. Of the missing ones, under half trace to an unresolved V gene in checked studies; the others have no known cause. V and J calls and clone size are those listed in that table; D and trimming were worked out from the DNA. This sample holds 40,000 to 50,000 clones; less than 95% were observed only once. Clones ranked in the top ten supply less than 2.5% of the sample.

The receptor was isolated from a man aged 25 to 40 with HIV. This sample comprised unsorted PBMCs, obtained almost 9.5 years after starting antiretroviral therapy.

The nucleotide sequence is given as TGTGCCAGCAGCCGTCCGACAGGGGCCAGTTTCAATCAGCCCCAGCATTTT. This sequence encodes CASSRPTGASFNQPQHF. Here the chain combines TRBV28 and TRBJ1-5; TRBD1 agrees with 8 junctional bases. CDR1 is given as MDHEN and CDR2 as SYDVKM, both from the germline V gene. The CDR3 has 17 amino acids, counting the end cysteine and phenylalanine. The sequence is cut down to CDR3 DNA, 51 bases in frame from base 1. V lost 6 bases and J lost 3 bases, and the count of bases not matched to a germline gene is 13.